The sequence of this TCR beta chain was determined in a study of cytomegalovirus exposure and HLA in healthy donors (dated by TCRdb to about 2017). Regarding the research as a whole: An earlier analysis of roughly 630 of the donors reported 276 Gb of sequence data and 117 million unique TCR beta sequences from approximately 180 million T cells. To predict cytomegalovirus infection status, the study combined high-throughput TCR immunosequencing, statistical association of individual TCRs with disease status, and machine learning. All discovery cohort repertoires had been generated on a single sequencing platform. HLA typing included class I and class II loci at four-digit resolution. The study aimed to test whether signatures of past pathogen exposure could be identified by cataloging public T cell receptors. About 300 gigabases of sequencing data and roughly 90 million unique TCR sequences were included in an early release covering several hundred HLA-typed donors. Typing coverage varied by locus: roughly 629-640 donors for A, B, C, DRB1 and DQB1; around 560 for DQA1; over 600 for DPA1; fewer than 480 for DPB1. An earlier analysis of roughly 580 of the donors used high-throughput TCR beta sequencing to judge whether each TCR beta V gene segment behaved as functional or pseudogenic. On average, around 200,000 unique TCR beta nucleotide sequences were sequenced per donor among more than 350 genotyped donors of the cohort, with 15% to 20% of those sequences being non-productive. Donor age, sex, ethnicity and CMV serostatus were compiled together with the repertoire data. Using immunosequencing, the study profiled T cell repertoires from approximately 700 subjects and related those repertoires to cytomegalovirus serostatus. A later genetic analysis took genome-wide SNP genotypes for about 55% of the roughly 670 donors and used that subset as a discovery cohort. Rather than drawing on any new phenotypic data, the later analysis identified candidate immune exposures from TCR beta sequences and the way those sequences occurred across donors. In a later analysis, previously published TCR beta repertoires from 666 donors were re-analyzed and high-resolution HLA genotyping was added so that TCR occurrence patterns could be studied. A separate validation cohort of about 110 different subjects was used in addition to the roughly 670-subject first cohort. Because of strong linkage in the cohort, roughly five DR-DQ haplotypes were treated as single units for association and clustering. Of the roughly 400 genotyped donors, 75% to 85% were placed in the genetic ancestry cluster associated with self-reported Caucasian donors. Here is what the overall study found, with its caveats: About 15 rarely observed V segments, including chromosome 9 orphons, were excluded from the earlier analysis of several hundred of the donors because counts were too low. Some IMGT-functional V segments, including TRBV6-2 and TRBV6-3, could not be told apart with the 87-base-pair reads, so those segments were excluded. In a later analysis, several top co-occurrence clusters were reported to appear linked to parvovirus B19, influenza, CMV and Epstein-Barr virus. The only immune exposure information available for the cohort was CMV serostatus. A few of the identified cytomegalovirus-associated TCR beta chains were confirmed in vitro to be specific for cytomegalovirus antigens. In a later analysis, most CMV-associated TCR beta chains were found to appear HLA-restricted, with HLA associations seemingly driven largely by CMV exposure. A further reported finding was that TCR beta sequences accurately predicted the HLA-A and HLA-B alleles for most subjects in the first cohort. HLA typing was unavailable for some donors at each locus, so association tests used only the typed subset. Linkage disequilibrium might explain the correlated functional status among segregating V segments, but an unknown experimental factor could not be excluded. An earlier analysis of some 590 of the donors showed that most TCR beta V segments appeared in productive rearrangements either about 87% or about 30% of the time, which broadly matched IMGT annotations. The presence/absence analyses assumed that sequencing depth was roughly uniform across donors, and that assumption may not be true. At a false discovery rate of 0.05, a later analysis linked around 17,000 TCR beta sequences to specific HLA alleles. The authors suggested that the approach could potentially be extended to other disease states and immunological phenotypes. The study gave a list of about 170 TCR beta chains associated with cytomegalovirus. The cohort was sequenced for TCR beta chains only, and without alpha or paired-chain data the features that could be detected were limited. Strong co-occurrence of HLA alleles, especially DR and DQ, made assigning TCR associations to individual alleles difficult. A later analysis found that HLA-associated TCR beta chains were more clonally expanded and had lower generation probabilities than equally common non-associated chains. In a later analysis, the rate of TCR association differed among HLA loci, with DRB1 alleles having the most associated TCRs and HLA-C alleles having the fewest. In a later genetic analysis, a missense DCLRE1C variant was associated with V-gene and J-gene trimming of TCR beta chains, and the association was replicated in an independent cohort. Most TCR sequences were observed very rarely across donors, whereas some public TCRs were present in many individuals. The classifier was reported to diagnose cytomegalovirus status with high specificity and sensitivity in both the original and validation cohorts. A group of highly shared sequence variants was considered likely to be a technical artifact of the sequencing pipeline. In a later genetic analysis, fewer N-insertions in productive TCRs were reported among donors in an Asian-associated ancestry cluster than the 666-donor mean.

V and J lose 4 bases and 5 bases, and a span of 18 bases separates them. As encoded in the germline V gene (reference sequence), CDR1 is SEHNR while CDR2 is FQNEAQ. The CDR3 measures 16 amino acids from cysteine to phenylalanine. Of all the DNA, just the CDR3 is kept, 48 bases in frame from base 1. Receptor amplification or capture employed the immunoSEQ multiplex PCR assay. A mixture of 60 forward primers for TCR Vbeta segments and 13 reverse primers for TCR Jbeta segments was used in the multiplex PCR. Amplification of the CDR3 region of rearranged TCR beta genes was performed with a multiplex PCR assay on genomic DNA. Amplified TCR beta libraries were sequenced as 87-base-pair reads on the Illumina HiSeq System. In the authors' own workflow: In a later analysis, approximately 74 million unique TCR beta chains were counted across the roughly 610 repertoires, and around 10 million of these chains were shared by at least two donors. A nearest-neighbor algorithm error-corrected the raw reads and collapsed the reads into unique sequences, merging closely related sequences to remove PCR and sequencing errors. To assign V, D and J gene segments, CDR3 sequences were aligned to IMGT reference sequences. Each retained sequence needed at least a six-nucleotide match to both a V gene segment and a J gene segment. A rearrangement was called productive if the CDR3 had no stop codons and remained in frame with V and J, and every other rearrangement was called non-productive. Following IMGT convention, CDR3 was defined as the stretch from the second conserved V-encoded cysteine to the conserved J-encoded phenylalanine. The earlier analysis of about 640 of the donors excluded any sequence lacking an unambiguous match to a single V gene segment. An earlier analysis of under 750 of the donors called V segments functional above 56.7% productive rearrangements and segregating when the between-donor standard deviation exceeded 5%. To diagnose cytomegalovirus status from the catalog of TCR beta chain sequences, a statistical classification framework was built. A later analysis assigned V and J genes by comparing TCR nucleotide sequences with IMGT/GENE-DB human TR gene sequences. A later analysis assigned CDR3 sequences and most-parsimonious VDJ recombination scenarios with the TCRdist pipeline. In a later analysis, each TCR beta chain was defined by its CDR3 amino acid sequence together with its V-gene family, and reads lacking a unique V-gene family were excluded. In a later analysis, 450 to 600 highly shared, low-generation-probability nucleotide sequences were removed to address suspected cross-contamination and a sequencing artifact. A later analysis calculated a clonal expansion index for each public chain from normalized within-repertoire ranks of inferred template counts. In a later analysis, generation probabilities were computed with a VDJ recombination model fitted to out-of-frame rearrangements, and the resulting probabilities were checked against IGoR. Hypergeometric tests were used in a later analysis to score TCR-TCR, TCR-HLA and TCR-CMV co-occurrence, with a repertoire-size bias correction applied to the TCR pairs. False discovery rates were estimated in a later analysis by permuting HLA or CMV assignments 20 times. In a later analysis, co-occurring TCRs were grouped using DBSCAN, with TCRdist sequence similarity added in when clustering inside HLA-allele-positive subsets. Repertoires with fewer than 30,000 or more than 120,000 public chains, plus five repertoires with anomalous nucleotide sharing, were excluded from co-occurrence clustering. Held by TCRdb, this immuneACCESS table contains in-frame sequences only and omits some clones. Under half of the omission traces to an unresolved V gene where checked; the cause of the rest is unknown. V and J calls and clone size are as listed in that table; D and trimming were resolved from the DNA. In all, the sample holds 100,000 to 150,000 clones, and 74% of those were seen once. The top ten clones comprise 5.5% to 7.5% of the sample.

Notes on this clone: Its antigen is not yet known. Base-call qualities are not available, and no considerably larger clone is one nucleotide away.

The cohort comprised approximately 700 healthy bone marrow donors. At the time of sampling, all cohort members were nominally healthy, though unrecorded immune exposures were likely present. The donor tested CMV seropositive, placing the donor among the 250 to 350 seropositive members of the cohort. A peripheral blood sample was provided by each donor, and peripheral blood mononuclear cells were used for TCR beta sequencing. The Qiagen DNeasy Blood Extraction Kit was used to extract genomic DNA from the blood cell samples. This chain joins TRBV7-9 to TRBJ1-5, with no confidently assigned D gene. Material: PBMCs. This sequence originates from a woman in her 50s in good health and CMV-seropositive. The CDR3 corresponds to CASSSSSAADYQPQHF. The bases are TGTGCCAGCAGCTCCTCCAGCGCTGCCGATTATCAGCCCCAGCATTTT. Supplemented by the reference TRBV7-9 and TRBJ1-5 proteins around the CDR3, the complete variable domain is DTGVSQNPRHKITKRGQNVTFRCDPISEHNRLYWYRQTLGQGPEFLTYFQNEAQLEKSRLLSDRFSAERPKGSFSTLEIQRTEQGDSAMYLCASSSSSAADYQPQHFGDGTRLSIL.